This TCR beta chain derives from a study of T cell repertoires in cytomegalovirus infection. Whole-study context: From public TCR beta signatures came an indication of both CMV infection and matching HLA type. The study, taken as a whole, reports: Predominance within the ex vivo response was attributable to HLA-C-restricted CMV-specific TCR beta clonotypes. Cumulative frequency (of public TCR beta family members) identified carriers of CMV plus the relevant HLA.

This CDR3 has 13 amino acids. CDR1 and CDR2 (germline): MNHNS, SASEGT. With 4 bases clipped from V and 4 bases from J, the junction kept 4 bases outside the gene matches. A remark on this clonotype: Its matching antigen is unknown.

TCRdb independently ran MiXCR on the reads; one entry per CDR3 protein. Of around 570,000 distinct CDR3 sequences in the sample, under 45% were seen once. The origin of this receptor is a human donor in good health (CMV status not recorded). Some clones in this sample may be carry-over from other donors' samples. This material consisted of cultured PBMCs, taken from culture after CMV antigen stimulation. V and J are TRBV6-1 and TRBJ2-7, with 7 bases identical to TRBD1. CDR3 sequence (DNA): TGTGCCAGCAGTGTGACAGGGATTTACGAGCAGTACTTC. Protein: CASSVTGIYEQYF.